Shown below are 29 T cell receptor beta chains from a single sample sequenced in a study of blood T cell repertoires in COVID-19 (dated by TCRdb to 2018 to 2021). Library construction relied on the immunoSEQ multiplex PCR assay. TCRdb provides this immuneACCESS table in a form limited to in-frame rearrangements. Some clones are lacking; in checked studies, under half of them reflect an unresolved V gene, and why the rest are absent is not known. For this sample the table gives a few hundred thousand clones, of which 88% were detected only once. The ten largest make up roughly 10% of the sample. What was sequenced was peripheral blood. The receptor set was obtained from a woman in her seventies with COVID-19, enrolled during active disease.

This chain connects TRBV30 to TRBJ2-7, with a possible D match to TRBD1 (6 bases). The germline CDR1 and CDR2 sequences are GTSNPN and SVGIG (reference sequence). Trimming took 1 base from V and 7 from J, leaving 20 bases between them. This CDR3 has 15 amino acids. This chain's CDR3 is CAWSAYTGIVGEQYF. As DNA, the CDR3 is TGTGCCTGGAGTGCCTATACAGGGATAGTGGGGGAGCAGTACTTC.

The chain employs TRBV29-1 and TRBJ2-7; 10 bases are shared with TRBD1. The germline V gene has CDR1 SQVTM and CDR2 ANQGSEA. With 6 bases clipped from V and 7 bases from J, the junction kept 15 bases outside the gene matches. CDR3 length equals 15 residues. CDR3: CSVGGQGTELSEQYF. CDR3 nucleotides: TGCAGCGTAGGGGGACAGGGGACGGAGCTTAGTGAGCAGTACTTC.

The chain is built from TRBV19 and TRBJ2-1, with D possibly TRBD2 on 5 matching bases. The CDR3 runs 14 residues. The V gene's germline CDR1 is LNHDA and CDR2 SQIVND (reference sequence). The ends were cut back, 9 bases at V and 4 bases at J, with 16 bases in the middle. The chain's CDR3 is CASLGGSRYNEQFF. The CDR3 bases are TGTGCCAGCCTGGGCGGGTCTAGGTACAATGAGCAGTTCTTC.

The V and J genes are TRBV7-8 and TRBJ2-7; the match to TRBD2 covers 9 bases. Germline lookup yields CDR1 SGHVS and CDR2 FQNEAQ. The V segment lost 1 base and the J segment 3 bases; nucleotides outside the gene matches: 7. There are 16 residues in the CDR3. The DNA of the CDR3 is TGTGCCAGCAGCTTAGTAACTAGCGGGCTTAACTACGAGCAGTACTTC. Translating gives CASSLVTSGLNYEQYF.

CDR3 DNA sequence: TGTGCCAGCAGCGGGGACAGGGGGAAATACAATGAGCAGTTCTTC. Protein: CASSGDRGKYNEQFF. The V gene is TRBV5-4, the J gene TRBJ2-1, with TRBD1 matching over 11 bases. The germline V gene encodes CDR1 SGHNT and CDR2 YYREEE (reference sequence). V was clipped by 4 bases and J by 4 bases; unmatched bases: 4. This CDR3 is 15 amino acids long.

V usage is TRBV2 and J usage is TRBJ2-1; 10 nucleotides align to TRBD1. The CDR3 covers 15 residues. From germline, CDR1 is SNHLY and CDR2 FYNNEI. With V trimmed by 7 bases and J by 6 bases, 9 bases remained unmatched. CDR3 in amino acids: CASTDRQGASNEQFF. CDR3 DNA sequence: TGTGCCAGCACCGATAGACAGGGGGCCTCCAATGAGCAGTTCTTC.

This sequence joins TRBV29-1 and TRBJ2-5, with TRBD1 identical over 7 bases. Germline trimming cut 5 bases from V and 5 bases from J; bases unmatched to any gene: 8. The CDR3 loop spans 13 amino acids. The V gene's germline CDR1 is SQVTM and CDR2 ANQGSEA. CDR3 protein: CSVRQGVGETQYF. The CDR3 nucleotides are TGCAGCGTTCGACAGGGAGTAGGGGAGACCCAGTACTTC.

This clone was seen a few times. The genes are TRBV19 and TRBJ2-7; D gene ambiguous. V lost 3 bases and J lost 5, with 8 bases in between. This CDR3 comprises 12 residues. From germline, CDR1 is LNHDA and CDR2 SQIVND (reference sequence). The CDR3 DNA reads as TGTGCCAGTAGTATTCGGAGCGACGAGCAGTACTTC. Amino acids: CASSIRSDEQYF. The full variable domain, rest sourced from reference TRBV19 and TRBJ2-7, is DGGITQSPKYLFRKEGQNVTLSCEQNLNHDAMYWYRQDPGQGLRLIYYSQIVNDFQKGDIAEGYSVSREKKESFPLTVTSAQKNPTAFYLCASSIRSDEQYFGPGTRLTVT.

V usage is TRBV14 and J usage is TRBJ2-1; D gene unclear. V lost 3 bases, J lost 4 bases, and 4 bases lay in between. The CDR3 runs to 12 residues. Germline values: CDR1 SGHDN, CDR2 FVKESK. The CDR3 reads CASSQSYNEQFF. The CDR3 DNA reads TGTGCCAGCAGCCAGAGTTACAATGAGCAGTTCTTC.

The V gene is TRBV7-2, the J gene TRBJ2-7, with TRBD1 matching over 8 bases. Trimming cost V 6 bases and J 3 bases; bases outside gene matches: 4. The CDR3 loop spans 13 amino acids. Germline values: CDR1 SGHTA, CDR2 FQGNSA. CDR3 region: CASSRGQGYEQYF. The CDR3 DNA sequence: TGTGCCAGCAGTCGAGGACAGGGCTACGAGCAGTACTTC.

The chain uses TRBV3-1 (or the pseudogene TRBV3-2) and TRBJ1-1; D gene uncertain. The CDR3 is 13 residues long. V lost 1 base to trimming and J lost 4 bases, with 7 bases between them. Germline V lookup: CDR1 LGHDT, CDR2 YNNKEL (reference sequence). This CDR3 is CASSQVSGTEAFF. CDR3 bases: TGTGCCAGCAGCCAAGTCAGCGGCACTGAAGCTTTCTTT.

The chain is built from TRBV4-1 and TRBJ1-4; tentatively, D is TRBD1 (5 bases). V lost 6 bases, J lost 10 bases, and 15 bases lay in between. CDR3 size: 13 residues. From germline, CDR1 is MGHRA and CDR2 YSYEKL. The CDR3 coding sequence is TGCGCCAGCAGGGGGCACCAACGGGTAAAACTGTTTTTT. Protein: CASRGHQRVKLFF.

The chain links TRBV7-3 to TRBJ2-3; D remains unclear. The ends were cut back, 1 base at V and 0 bases at J, with 14 bases in the middle. Germline values: CDR1 SGHTA, CDR2 FQGTGA. The CDR3 is made up of 17 amino acids. The CDR3: CASSLSVTRLSTDTQYF. CDR3 bases: TGTGCCAGCAGCTTAAGTGTAACGCGGCTTAGCACAGATACGCAGTATTTT.

CDR3 sequence reads: CARSPGQGRYGYTF. For the CDR3, the DNA is TGTGCCAGAAGCCCAGGACAGGGTCGGTATGGCTACACCTTC. The V gene is TRBV5-3, the J gene TRBJ1-2; 8 bases are a match to TRBD1. TRBV5-3 is classed as an ORF, of uncertain function. With V trimmed by 4 bases and J by 5 bases, 7 bases remained unmatched. CDR3 length: 14 residues.

V gene TRBV28 combines with J gene TRBJ2-5; 8 bases agree with TRBD2. There are 15 residues in the CDR3. The junction had 3 bases not matched to a gene; V was cut back by 1 base and J by 2 bases. Looked up from germline, CDR1 is MDHEN and CDR2 is SYDVKM. The chain's CDR3 is CASSLSGGGQETQYF. CDR3 sequence (DNA): TGTGCCAGCAGTTTATCGGGGGGGGGTCAAGAGACCCAGTACTTC.

J is TRBJ1-1 and V is TRBV6-5; D uncertain. Looked up from germline, CDR1 is MNHEY and CDR2 is SVGAGI. Trimming removed 5 bases from V and 5 bases from J, with 12 bases in between. The CDR3 length is 13 residues. The DNA for the CDR3 is TGTGCCAGCAGTAAAACGGGAGGTACTGAAGCTTTCTTT. Amino acids: CASSKTGGTEAFF.

The rearrangement links TRBV2 to TRBJ1-3; no clear D. The CDR3 sequence is 12 residues long. V shed 2 bases and J shed 4 bases, with 3 bases lying between them. The germline V gene has CDR1 SNHLY and CDR2 FYNNEI. Here the CDR3 DNA reads TGTGCCAGCAGTGAAACAGGAAACACCATATATTTT. It codes for CASSETGNTIYF.

The chain is built from TRBV19 and TRBJ2-2; TRBD1 might be the D (6 bases). Germline V gene lookup returns CDR1 LNHDA and CDR2 SQIVND (reference sequence). Trimming left V 1 base short and J 7 bases short, with 22 bases between. This CDR3 has 18 residues. DNA for the CDR3: TGTGCCAGTAGTATAGGAGACTCTAGAACAGGGTCGGGCGGGGAGCTGTTTTTT. Protein sequence: CASSIGDSRTGSGGELFF.

The chain's CDR3 is CASSLQGLAGASGTYEQYF. Written as DNA, the CDR3 is TGTGCCAGCAGCCTCCAAGGACTAGCGGGAGCAAGTGGGACCTACGAGCAGTACTTC. The chain combines TRBV7-2 with TRBJ2-7; 13 positions match TRBD2. J lost 2 bases, V lost 5 bases, and 15 bases had no gene match. The CDR3 consists of 19 residues. Germline-derived CDR1 and CDR2 are SGHTA and FQGNSA. Variable domain in full (rest from reference TRBV7-2 and TRBJ2-7): GAGVSQSPSNKVTEKGKDVELRCDPISGHTALYWYRQSLGQGLEFLIYFQGNSAPDKSGLPSDRFSAERTGGSVSTLTIQRTQQEDSAVYLCASSLQGLAGASGTYEQYFGPGTRLTVT.

The chain couples TRBV24-1 to TRBJ2-5; maybe TRBD2 (5 bases). Trimming stripped 11 bases from V and 2 bases from J, with 14 bases between. The germline V gene encodes CDR1 KGHDR and CDR2 SFDVKD. CDR3 size: 13 residues. CDR3 sequence (DNA): TGTGCCATAAGCGAATCGGGGCAAGAGACCCAGTACTTC. It encodes CAISESGQETQYF.

This clone was found once. The gene calls are TRBV5-1 and TRBJ2-1, with 8 bases lining up with TRBD1. The CDR3 covers 16 residues. Per germline, CDR1 SGHRS and CDR2 YFSETQ. V lost 2 bases and J lost 0; bases outside the gene matches: 4. CDR3 loop: CASSLEGQASYNEQFF. The DNA of the CDR3 is TGCGCCAGCAGCTTAGAGGGACAGGCCTCCTACAATGAGCAGTTCTTC.

The V call is TRBV4-1, the J call TRBJ2-3; 7 bases are a match to TRBD1. This CDR3 is 16 amino acids long. Trimming at V came to 2 bases and at J to 1 base, leaving 6 bases not matched to a gene. Germline-derived CDR1 and CDR2 are MGHRA and YSYEKL. The CDR3 is CASSQKGDRRTDTQYF. The CDR3 bases are TGCGCCAGCAGCCAAAAGGGGGACAGACGCACAGATACGCAGTATTTT.

This chain connects TRBV6-5 to TRBJ1-1, with 7 bases aligning to TRBD1. V lost 8 bases to trimming and J lost 2 bases; unmatched junction nucleotides: 8. CDR1 and CDR2 (germline): MNHEY, SVGAGI. The CDR3 extends over 14 amino acids. CDR3 protein: CASAVNRGNTEAFF. The DNA for the CDR3 is TGTGCCAGCGCGGTAAACAGGGGAAACACTGAAGCTTTCTTT.

The chain couples TRBV6-5 to TRBJ2-7; D not certain. This CDR3 spans 15 amino acids. The germline V gene has CDR1 MNHEY and CDR2 SVGAGI. The V gene lost 0 bases and the J gene lost 2 bases, with 11 bases spanning the gap. The CDR3 protein is CASSYSKIETYEQYF. CDR3 nucleotide sequence: TGTGCCAGCAGTTACTCGAAGATAGAAACCTACGAGCAGTACTTC.

V and J are TRBV14 and TRBJ2-1; no clear D. CDR3 length: 12 amino acids. Germline CDR1 reads SGHDN; CDR2 reads FVKESK. V was trimmed by 0 bases and J by 12 bases, leaving 9 bases between them. The CDR3 sequence is CASSQDRISQFF. CDR3 DNA: TGTGCCAGCAGCCAAGATAGAATCTCGCAGTTCTTC.

The rearrangement links TRBV19 to TRBJ2-2; 12 bases map to TRBD2. Germline CDR1 reads LNHDA; CDR2 reads SQIVND (reference sequence). CDR3 size: 17 residues. The V segment lost 3 bases and the J segment 3 bases; nucleotides outside the gene matches: 5. DNA of the CDR3: TGTGCCAGTAGTATTCCGCTAGCGGGAGGGCACACCGGGGAGCTGTTTTTT. Encoded protein: CASSIPLAGGHTGELFF.

The chain employs TRBV24-1 and TRBJ2-1; possibly TRBD2 for D (6 bases). The CDR3 extends over 14 amino acids. The V and J ends lost 4 bases and 6 bases respectively, with 12 bases between them. Per the germline V gene, CDR1 is KGHDR and CDR2 is SFDVKD. In DNA, the CDR3 is TGTGCCACCAGTGAACCCCGGGACTCCAATGAGCAGTTCTTC. Translated: CATSEPRDSNEQFF.

The chain uses TRBV19 and TRBJ2-5; the match to TRBD1 covers 7 bases. V gave up 6 bases and J gave up 5 bases; unmatched junction bases: 6. Germline values: CDR1 LNHDA, CDR2 SQIVND (reference sequence). This CDR3 region has 13 residues. The CDR3 DNA follows: TGTGCCAGTAGCCTAGACAGGGTTGAGACCCAGTACTTC. This gives the protein CASSLDRVETQYF. Drawing the rest from reference TRBV19 and TRBJ2-5, the complete variable domain is DGGITQSPKYLFRKEGQNVTLSCEQNLNHDAMYWYRQDPGQGLRLIYYSQIVNDFQKGDIAEGYSVSREKKESFPLTVTSAQKNPTAFYLCASSLDRVETQYFGPGTRLLVL.

The chain recombines TRBV5-6 with TRBJ2-7; D is uncertain. The V and J ends lost 0 bases and 4 bases respectively, with 17 bases between them. The CDR3 runs 16 residues. Germline lookup yields CDR1 SGHDT and CDR2 YYEEEE. The CDR3 protein is CASSLAGYTAMYEQYF. The CDR3, as DNA: TGTGCCAGCAGCTTGGCAGGTTATACGGCTATGTACGAGCAGTACTTC.